One T cell receptor beta chain is described in this entry. The sorted conventional CD4+ T cells were CD25-low and CD127-high, with genomic DNA sequenced. Sequencing was performed with immunoSEQ multiplex PCR; in TCRdb, only in-frame clones are kept and a portion is missing. The repertoire consists of approximately 35,000 clones, with roughly three quarters occurring once and the leading ten covering roughly 3.4%. The source of the sample is a study of regulatory and conventional T cells in RAG deficiency. These data also formed part of another study, on regulatory T cells. That source reports: Amplification used 52 TRBV primers and 13 TRBJ primers.

The source of this sequence is a human donor in good health. Sequences were obtained from CD4+ effector T cells sorted from blood.

The chain's CDR3 is CASSLAVFGQGAVGELFF. CDR3 nucleotides: TGCGCCAGCAGCTTGGCCGTCTTCGGACAGGGGGCTGTCGGGGAGCTGTTTTTT. The rearrangement joins TRBV5-1 to TRBJ2-2, with 11 positions matching TRBD1. V was pared by 0 bases and J by 7 bases, with 11 bases of the junction left unmatched. CDR3 size: 18 residues. CDR1 and CDR2 from the germline V gene are SGHRS and YFSETQ.